This T cell receptor beta chain comes out of a study of blood T cell repertoires in COVID-19. Study overall: Acute and convalescent COVID-19 samples came from the United States, Italy and Spain.

Authors' analysis steps: Amplification from reference gene primers served as the basis for estimated nucleated cell counts. Clones were sequenced by immunoSEQ multiplex PCR, and TCRdb holds only the in-frame ones, with some missing. For V, J and clone size, that table is used; D and trimming come from the DNA. Here the sample spans 110,000 to 150,000 clones, 65% to 85% being singletons. V trimming: 2 bases; J trimming: 6 bases; junction bases outside the gene matches: 3. CDR1 GTSNPN and CDR2 SVGIG come from the germline V gene (reference sequence). CDR3 size: 12 residues. Sequenced sample: peripheral blood. The sequence derives from an older woman with acute or convalescent COVID-19. The chain recombines TRBV30 with TRBJ1-1; the match to TRBD1 covers 7 bases. The CDR3 nucleotides are TGTGCCTGGAGTCGGGACAGCCCTGAAGCTTTCTTT. It translates to CAWSRDSPEAFF.